These 8 T cell receptor beta chains originate from one sample sequenced in a study of T-cell memory formation after mild COVID-19 (dated by TCRdb to the early 2020s). Libraries were constructed by 5' RACE. Sequenced on an Illumina NovaSeq 6000. TCRdb reprocessing: public reads trimmed at Q25 with fastp, clones called with MiXCR, in-frame beta chains kept. Rows merge per CDR3 protein into single entries with the most common DNA and genes. The sample records over 500,000 distinct CDR3 sequences, approximately 15% of which are singletons. The top ten clonotypes cover about 8.1% of the sample. The sequenced sample was PBMCs or a T cell subset sorted from them (not recorded which). These receptors were collected from an adult woman who had mild COVID-19 (a few samples of this study predate the infection). The sample titles of this study are shuffled in the database, so cell type and time point are left out; the donor was told from shared clones.

The rearrangement links TRBV7-3 to TRBJ2-5; 7 bases are shared with TRBD1. V trimming: 5 bases; J trimming: 2 bases; junction bases outside the gene matches: 8. CDR3 size: 15 residues. Germline V CDR1 and CDR2: SGHTA, FQGTGA. The CDR3 sequence is CASSPYRGPQETQYF. CDR3 nucleotides: TGTGCCAGCAGCCCGTACAGGGGACCTCAAGAGACCCAGTACTTC.

The chain links TRBV9 to TRBJ1-5, with TRBD1 matching over 8 bases. J gave up 7 bases and V 4 bases, and 7 bases lay outside the gene matches. The CDR3 loop spans 14 amino acids. CDR1 SGDLS and CDR2 YYNGEE come from the germline V gene. The CDR3, as DNA: TGTGCCAGCAGCTCTTCGGACAGGGTGCAGCCCCAGCATTTT. Translated: CASSSSDRVQPQHF.

V gene TRBV5-5 combines with J gene TRBJ2-3; 9 bases match TRBD1. Germline V gene lookup returns CDR1 SGHKS and CDR2 YYEKEE (reference sequence). CDR3 size: 14 residues. With 4 bases clipped from V and 6 bases from J, the junction kept 6 bases outside the gene matches. CDR3 nucleotide sequence: TGTGCCAGCAGCCTGGACAGGGGTGGGGATACGCAGTATTTT. It is translated as CASSLDRGGDTQYF.

This chain uses TRBV20-1 with TRBJ1-2; 11 bases agree with TRBD1. Germline V gene sequence: CDR1 DFQATT, CDR2 SNEGSKA (reference sequence). V dropped 7 bases and J dropped 6; count of bases not matched to a gene: 1. CDR3 length: 11 amino acids. CDR3 protein: CSGTGGHGYTF. CDR3 DNA: TGCAGTGGGACAGGGGGCCATGGCTACACCTTC.

The CDR3 coding sequence is TGTGCCAGCACGGCCAGGGCAAATTCACCCCTCCACTTT. Translated: CASTARANSPLHF. V gene TRBV27 combines with J gene TRBJ1-6; perhaps TRBD1 as D (5 bases). The germline gives CDR1 MNHEY, CDR2 SMNVEV (reference sequence). The CDR3 is 13 amino acids. The V end lost 7 bases, the J end lost 7 bases, and 11 bases lay between the germline ends.

The chain uses TRBV7-6 and TRBJ2-2; 9 bases map to TRBD1. CDR1 and CDR2 (germline): SGHVS, FNYEAQ. Trimming removed 2 bases from V and 7 bases from J; junction bases left unmatched: 11. This CDR3 region has 17 residues. The CDR3 DNA reads TGTGCCAGCAGCTTAAGAGGACAGGGGTATTTTATCGGGGAGCTGTTTTTT. Protein: CASSLRGQGYFIGELFF.

At least ten counts were recorded for this clonotype. The rearrangement links TRBV4-2 to TRBJ2-5; 11 bases are shared with TRBD2. The CDR3 loop spans 17 amino acids. The junction had 8 bases not matched to a gene; V was cut back by 0 bases and J by 5 bases. Germline CDR1 and CDR2: LGHNA and YNFKEQ. CDR3 DNA: TGTGCCAGCAGCCAAGATTCGGCGACTAGCGGGACTGAGACCCAGTACTTC. Translating it yields CASSQDSATSGTETQYF.

The genes are TRBV29-1 and TRBJ2-7, with D maybe TRBD2 (5 bases). The CDR3 totals 13 residues. The V gene's germline CDR1 is SQVTM and CDR2 ANQGSEA. V lost 7 bases and J 2 bases, leaving 15 bases between the germline ends. This chain's CDR3 is CSAGVGSTYEQYF. The CDR3 DNA is TGCAGCGCCGGTGTAGGGAGCACCTACGAGCAGTACTTC.